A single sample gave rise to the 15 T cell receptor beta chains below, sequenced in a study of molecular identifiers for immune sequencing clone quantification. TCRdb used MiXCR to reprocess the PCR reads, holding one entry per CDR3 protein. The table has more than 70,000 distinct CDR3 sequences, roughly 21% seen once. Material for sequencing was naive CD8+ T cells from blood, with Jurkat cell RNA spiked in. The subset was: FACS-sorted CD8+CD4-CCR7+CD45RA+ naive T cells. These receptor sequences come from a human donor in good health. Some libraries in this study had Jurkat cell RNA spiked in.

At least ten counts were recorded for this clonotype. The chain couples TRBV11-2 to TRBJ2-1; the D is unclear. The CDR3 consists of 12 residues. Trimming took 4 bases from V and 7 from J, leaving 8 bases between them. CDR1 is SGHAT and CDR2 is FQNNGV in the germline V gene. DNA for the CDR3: TGTGCCAGCAGCTCCTTGCTGAATGAGCAGTTCTTC. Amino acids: CASSSLLNEQFF. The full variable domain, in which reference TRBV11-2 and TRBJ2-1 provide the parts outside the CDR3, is EAGVAQSPRYKIIEKRQSVAFWCNPISGHATLYWYQQILGQGPKLLIQFQNNGVVDDSQLPKDRFSAERLKGVDSTLKIQPAKLEDSAVYLCASSSLLNEQFFGPGTRLTVL.

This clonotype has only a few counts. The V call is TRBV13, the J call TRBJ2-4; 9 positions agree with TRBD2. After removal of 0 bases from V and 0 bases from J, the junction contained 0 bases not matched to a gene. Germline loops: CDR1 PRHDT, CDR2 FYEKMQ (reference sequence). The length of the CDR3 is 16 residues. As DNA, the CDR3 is TGTGCCAGCAGCTTAGGGCGGGGGGGAGCCAAAAACATTCAGTACTTC. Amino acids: CASSLGRGGAKNIQYF. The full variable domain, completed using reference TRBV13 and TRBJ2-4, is AAGVIQSPRHLIKEKRETATLKCYPIPRHDTVYWYQQGPGQDPQFLISFYEKMQSDKGSIPDRFSAQQFSDYHSELNMSSLELGDSALYFCASSLGRGGAKNIQYFGAGTRLSVL.

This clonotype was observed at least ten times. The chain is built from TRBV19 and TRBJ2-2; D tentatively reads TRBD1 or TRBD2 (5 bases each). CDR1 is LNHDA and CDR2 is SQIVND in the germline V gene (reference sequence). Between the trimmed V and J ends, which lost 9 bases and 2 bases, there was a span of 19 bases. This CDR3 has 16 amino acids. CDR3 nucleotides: TGTGCCAGCATTCCAGACAGCGGAGCTAACACCGGGGAGCTGTTTTTT. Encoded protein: CASIPDSGANTGELFF.

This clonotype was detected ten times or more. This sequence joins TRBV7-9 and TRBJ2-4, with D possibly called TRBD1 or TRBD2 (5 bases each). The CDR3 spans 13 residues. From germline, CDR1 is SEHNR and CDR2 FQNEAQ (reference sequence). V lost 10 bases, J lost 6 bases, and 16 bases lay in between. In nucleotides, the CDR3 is TGTGCCACCACATGGGGTGGGACAAACATTCAGTACTTC. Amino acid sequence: CATTWGGTNIQYF.

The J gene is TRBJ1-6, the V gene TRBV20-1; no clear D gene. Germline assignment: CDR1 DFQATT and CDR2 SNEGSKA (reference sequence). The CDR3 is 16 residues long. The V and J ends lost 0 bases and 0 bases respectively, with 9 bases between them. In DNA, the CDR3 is TGCAGTGCTAGAGATCCCGAGAGCTCCTATAATTCACCCCTCCACTTT. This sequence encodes CSARDPESSYNSPLHF.

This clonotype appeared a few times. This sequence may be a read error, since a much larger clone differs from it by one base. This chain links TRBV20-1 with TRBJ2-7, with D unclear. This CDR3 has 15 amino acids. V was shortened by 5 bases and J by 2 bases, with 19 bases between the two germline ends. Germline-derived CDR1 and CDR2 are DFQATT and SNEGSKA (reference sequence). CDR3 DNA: TGCAGTGCTCTCGGGTCCCTCCAACCTACCTACGAGCAGTACTTC. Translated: CSALGSLQPTYEQYF.

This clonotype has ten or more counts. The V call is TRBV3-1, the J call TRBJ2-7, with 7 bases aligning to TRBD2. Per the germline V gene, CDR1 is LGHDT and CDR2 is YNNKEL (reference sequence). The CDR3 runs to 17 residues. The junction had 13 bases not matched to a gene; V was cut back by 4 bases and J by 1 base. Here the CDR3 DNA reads TGTGCCAGCAGCCCGATCCTGTTTGCGGGAGTGTCCTACGAGCAGTACTTC. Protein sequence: CASSPILFAGVSYEQYF.

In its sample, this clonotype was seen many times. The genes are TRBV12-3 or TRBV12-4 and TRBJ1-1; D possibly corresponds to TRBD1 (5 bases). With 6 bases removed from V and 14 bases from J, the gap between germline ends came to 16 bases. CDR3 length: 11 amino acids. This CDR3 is CASRTGTRDFF. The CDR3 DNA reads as TGTGCCAGCAGGACCGGGACCCGCGACTTCTTT.

The CDR3 here is CASSFGGPWSSYEQYF. CDR3 nucleotides: TGTGCCAGCAGCTTCGGCGGACCCTGGAGCTCCTACGAGCAGTACTTC. J is TRBJ2-7 and V is TRBV5-6; no clear D gene. This CDR3 is built from 16 residues. Trimming stripped 2 bases from V and 0 bases from J, with 15 bases between. CDR1 SGHDT and CDR2 YYEEEE come from the germline V gene. Together with reference TRBV5-6 and TRBJ2-7, the CDR3 gives the full variable domain: DAGVTQSPTHLIKTRGQQVTLRCSPKSGHDTVSWYQQALGQGPQFIFQYYEEEERQRGNFPDRFSGHQFPNYSSELNVNALLLGDSALYLCASSFGGPWSSYEQYFGPGTRLTVT.

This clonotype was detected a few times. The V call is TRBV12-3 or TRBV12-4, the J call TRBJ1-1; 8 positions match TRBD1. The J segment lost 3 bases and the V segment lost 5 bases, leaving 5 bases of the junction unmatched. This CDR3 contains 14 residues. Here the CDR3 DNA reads TGTGCCAGCAGTCTCAGGGGGCTTTACACTGAAGCTTTCTTT. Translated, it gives CASSLRGLYTEAFF.

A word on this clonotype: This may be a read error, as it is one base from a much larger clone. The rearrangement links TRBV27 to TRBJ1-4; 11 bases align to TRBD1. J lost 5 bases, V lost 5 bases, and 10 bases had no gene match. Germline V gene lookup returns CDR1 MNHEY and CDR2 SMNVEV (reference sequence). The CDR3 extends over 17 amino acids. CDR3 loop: CASSPGQGAHPNEKLFF. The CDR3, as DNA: TGTGCCAGCAGTCCAGGACAGGGGGCGCATCCCAATGAAAAACTGTTTTTT.

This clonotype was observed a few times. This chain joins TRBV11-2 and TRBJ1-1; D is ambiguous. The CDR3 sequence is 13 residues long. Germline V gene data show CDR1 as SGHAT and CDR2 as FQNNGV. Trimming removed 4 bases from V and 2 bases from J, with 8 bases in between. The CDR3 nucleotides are TGTGCCAGCAGCTCAACCTTAAACACTGAAGCTTTCTTT. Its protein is CASSSTLNTEAFF.

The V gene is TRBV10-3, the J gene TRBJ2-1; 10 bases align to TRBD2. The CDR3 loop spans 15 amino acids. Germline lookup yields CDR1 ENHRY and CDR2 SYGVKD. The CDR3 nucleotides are TGTGCTTCTAGCGGGGGCGGGGTGTCCTACAATGAGCAGTTCTTC. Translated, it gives CASSGGGVSYNEQFF.

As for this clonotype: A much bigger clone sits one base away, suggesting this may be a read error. The CDR3 DNA follows: TGCGCCAGCAATGGAGCGGGGAGGCGAGATACGCAGTATTTT. This sequence encodes CASNGAGRRDTQYF. This sequence joins TRBV10-2 and TRBJ2-3, with TRBD2 matching 7 bases. J gave up 5 bases and V 7 bases, and 9 bases lay outside the gene matches. Germline lookup yields CDR1 WSHSY and CDR2 SAAADI. CDR3 length: 14 amino acids.

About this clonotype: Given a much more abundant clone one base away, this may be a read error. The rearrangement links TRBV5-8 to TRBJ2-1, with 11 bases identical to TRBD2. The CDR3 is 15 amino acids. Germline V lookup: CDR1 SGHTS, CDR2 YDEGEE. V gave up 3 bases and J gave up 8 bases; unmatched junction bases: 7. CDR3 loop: CASSSGTSGYDEQFF. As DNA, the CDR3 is TGTGCCAGCAGCTCCGGGACTAGCGGATACGATGAGCAGTTCTTC.